This record concerns one T cell receptor beta chain sequence. The antigen is unknown. The time point here: week 35, safety follow-up. In the vaccine, a single dose held 300 ug of the mutant IDH1 20-mer peptide, along with topical imiquimod. The data are from a study of a mutant IDH1 vaccine in newly diagnosed glioma. Across the whole study: Vaccinations were initiated 4-6 weeks following radiotherapy alone, or were given together with temozolomide cycles. The earlier regimen, radiotherapy, temozolomide, or both, was most often both. Week 47 marked visit V13, whereas week 35 marked visit V12.

Points from the study as a whole: Researchers report vaccine-induced immune responses in roughly 93% of patients.

Some clones are missing from TCRdb's copy, which holds only in-frame ones; the method was immunoSEQ multiplex PCR. The sample holds approximately 47,000 clones, approximately 90% seen once. CDR1 and CDR2 from the germline V gene are WNHNN and SYGVQD (reference sequence). The CDR3 spans 21 residues. V gave up 6 bases and J gave up 0 bases; unmatched junction bases: 20. The source of this sequence is a woman aged 40-49 years with glioma. The rearrangement uses TRBV10-1 and TRBJ2-1, with TRBD2 matching 10 bases. The specimen was PBMCs, collected from a glioma patient whose treatment included an IDH1 peptide vaccine. DNA of the CDR3: TGCGCCAGCAGCCCTGGGGCTAGCGGGAGTAAAAGCCCAGGCTCCTACAATGAGCAGTTCTTC. Amino acids: CASSPGASGSKSPGSYNEQFF.